The entry below gives a single T cell receptor beta chain sequence along with its context. Its antigen is currently unknown. One end of the junction does not line up with germline, which may come from a read error. This sample was included in a study of cytomegalovirus exposure and HLA in healthy donors. Study-level background: A data release that came early held roughly 85 million unique TCRs from HLA-typed donors.

PCR was performed using 60 Vbeta and 13 Jbeta primers. Produced via immunoSEQ multiplex PCR; TCRdb's table is partial and in-frame only. The sample holds about 210,000 clones, approximately 78% seen once. This CDR3 has 17 amino acids. Per the germline V gene, CDR1 is MDHEN and CDR2 is SYDVKM. Findings and limits, study-wide: In most subjects, TCR beta sequences reportedly gave accurate predictions of HLA-A and HLA-B alleles.

Donors were nominally healthy when sampled, though unrecorded immune exposures were likely. The material sequenced was PBMCs. The chain joins TRBV28 to TRBJ2-6; TRBD1 matches at 7 bases. The clonotype comes from a man aged 30-40 years in good health and CMV-seronegative. In DNA, the CDR3 is TGTGCCAGCAGTTCCCCGGGACAGATCTCTGGGGCCAGCGTCCTGACTTTC. It codes for CASSSPGQISGASVLTF.